The clone carrying this T cell receptor (beta chain) was counted ten times or more. Its cognate antigen is unknown. RNA transcripts were the template for amplifying TCR beta CDR3 regions. In the first-round RT-PCR of the TCR CDR3, the HTBI primer set was used. TCRdb ran MiXCR on the multiplex PCR reads and lists one entry per CDR3 protein. The sample records a few hundred thousand distinct CDR3 sequences, around 25% being singletons. This record comes from a study of T cells in Graves' hyperthyroidism and ophthalmopathy. Study observations and caveats: The majority of expanded thyroid clonotypes above 0.001 also appeared in blood.

Over 9 ml of fresh peripheral blood supplied the PBMCs. This receptor was obtained from a man aged 45 to 65 with Graves' hyperthyroidism. The sequenced sample consisted of blood.

CDR3 DNA sequence: TGTGCCAGCAGCTCGGGACTAGCTCAAGAGCAGTACTTC. Its translation is CASSSGLAQEQYF. The chain couples TRBV7-2 to TRBJ2-7, with TRBD2 identical over 9 bases. The CDR3 contains 13 residues. With V trimmed by 4 bases and J by 7 bases, 5 bases remained unmatched. From germline, CDR1 is SGHTA and CDR2 FQGNSA. The whole variable domain, remainder taken from reference TRBV7-2 and TRBJ2-7, is GAGVSQSPSNKVTEKGKDVELRCDPISGHTALYWYRQSLGQGLEFLIYFQGNSAPDKSGLPSDRFSAERTGGSVSTLTIQRTQQEDSAVYLCASSSGLAQEQYFGPGTRLTVT.